This T cell receptor beta chain was sequenced during a study of cytomegalovirus exposure and HLA in healthy donors. Findings and caveats of the study: It was reported that TCR beta sequences correctly inferred the HLA-A and HLA-B alleles for most subjects.

V lost 4 bases to trimming and J lost 10 bases, with 11 bases between them. The CDR3 is 12 amino acids. Germline assignment: CDR1 MGHRA and CDR2 YSYEKL. This clone was detected once. As yet, its antigen is unknown. Donors in the study were healthy people who gave bone marrow. The PCR contained 60 Vbeta and 13 Jbeta primers. Original processing notes: Later reanalysis found approximately 76 million unique TCR beta chains, around 10 million of them shared. Clones were read by immunoSEQ multiplex PCR, and TCRdb kept only the in-frame ones, dropping some. The DNA gave D and trimming, while V, J and clone size come from that table. The repertoire consists of just over 200,000 clones, with around 86% occurring once and the leading ten covering around 2.7%.

The rearrangement links TRBV4-1 to TRBJ2-1; D not certain. The sequenced material came from PBMCs. This TCR was sampled from a woman between 35 and 50 years old in good health and CMV-seronegative. The CDR3 loop reads CASSREPREQFF. The CDR3 nucleotides are TGCGCCAGCAGCCGAGAACCTCGGGAGCAGTTCTTC.